This T cell receptor beta chain originates from a study of siplizumab effects on memory and regulatory T cells. The assay covered roughly 100,000 TCR templates per sample. Profiling relied on immunoSEQ multiplex PCR, and the TCRdb table lists in-frame clones only, not all of them. The profile covers tens of thousands of clones, with 87% appearing a single time and about 0.35% taken by the ten largest. The CDR3 sequence is 15 residues long. V was pared by 1 base and J by 6 bases, with 13 bases between. Germline values: CDR1 MGHRA, CDR2 YSYEKL. The study, taken as a whole, reports: Naive or memory phenotype assignment was not possible for roughly 75-96% of proliferating CD4+ or CD8+ clones.

Comment on this clone: Its antigen remains unidentified.

What was sequenced was naive CD8+ T cells sorted from blood. The V and J genes are TRBV4-1 and TRBJ2-4, with D maybe TRBD1 (8 bases). This sequence originates from a human donor in good health. CDR3 nucleotides: TGCGCCAGCAGCCAAGGGAACAGGGGGGGAAACATTCAGTACTTC. Its protein is CASSQGNRGGNIQYF.